A single sample is the source of the 3 T cell receptor beta chains below, sequenced in a study of cytomegalovirus exposure and HLA in healthy donors. PCR used 60 Vbeta primers and 13 Jbeta primers. Assay used: immunoSEQ multiplex PCR; TCRdb lists only in-frame clones, some missing. The repertoire holds roughly 100,000 clones, with around 79% as singletons. The sequenced sample was PBMCs. The receptors stem from a woman in her 40s in good health and CMV-seronegative.

Points on this clone: This sequence may be a read error, since a much larger clone differs from it by one base. The chain links TRBV7-9 to TRBJ2-7; 10 bases map to TRBD1. CDR1 and CDR2 from the germline V gene are SEHNR and FQNEAQ (reference sequence). The CDR3 spans 15 residues. CDR3: CSSSLEGQGFYEQYF. The CDR3 region has the DNA TGTTCCAGCAGCTTAGAGGGACAGGGGTTCTACGAGCAGTACTTC.

The V call is TRBV30, the J call TRBJ1-6; 7 nucleotides line up with TRBD1. The junction had 6 bases not matched to a gene; V was cut back by 0 bases and J by 10 bases. Germline V gene data show CDR1 as GTSNPN and CDR2 as SVGIG (reference sequence). The CDR3 totals 14 residues. In nucleotides, the CDR3 is TGTGCCTGGAGTGTACTAAAGGGGGCCTCACCCCTCCACTTT. It specifies CAWSVLKGASPLHF. The variable domain in full, with the rest retrieved from reference TRBV30 and TRBJ1-6, is SQTIHQWPATLVQPVGSPLSLECTVEGTSNPNLYWYRQAAGRGLQLLFYSVGIGQISSEVPQNLSASRPQDRQFILSSKKLLLSDSGFYLCAWSVLKGASPLHFGNGTRLTVT.

This clone was recorded a few times. V is TRBV2 and J is TRBJ2-1; TRBD2 might be the D (7 bases). In germline, CDR1 is SNHLY, CDR2 FYNNEI. V lost 4 bases and J lost 4, with 14 bases in between. The CDR3 runs to 15 residues. The CDR3 DNA is TGTGCCAGCAGTGGTCTCGGGGGGCCTTACAATGAGCAGTTCTTC. It is translated as CASSGLGGPYNEQFF.